This T cell receptor beta chain was retrieved from a study of Graves' ophthalmopathy and Graves' hyperthyroidism (dated by TCRdb to 2016 to 2019). A note on the overall study: Stable hyperthyroidism was defined as no progression to ophthalmopathy within 18 months of follow-up. In total, under 150 blood samples were TCR-sequenced: 43 ophthalmopathy, roughly 77 hyperthyroidism and approximately 17 hyperthyroidism-to-ophthalmopathy patients. To explore V-J signatures that distinguish ophthalmopathy from hyperthyroidism, a discovery set of more than 90 patients was enrolled, made up of over 40 with ophthalmopathy and under 65 with stable hyperthyroidism. In roughly six hyperthyroidism patients, the T-cell repertoires found in thyroid tissue were compared with those found in blood. TCR beta repertoire signatures were used to distinguish Graves' ophthalmopathy from Graves' hyperthyroidism and to predict progression to ophthalmopathy. After sampling, hyperthyroidism patients received methimazole starting at 30 mg daily, and ophthalmopathy patients received high-dose intravenous methylprednisolone. For independent validation, a separate cohort was made up of approximately 19 hyperthyroidism patients plus 17 patients who later progressed from hyperthyroidism to ophthalmopathy.

CDR3 length: 16 amino acids, cysteine to phenylalanine. Kept here is only the CDR3 DNA, which spans 48 bases and is read in frame from base 1. From the germline V gene, CDR1 is MGHRA and CDR2 is YSYEKL. The junction shows trimming of 1 base on V and 1 base on J, plus 13 bases between the germline ends. Patients with hyperthyroidism were aged 18 to 65 years, had been newly diagnosed, and had a disease duration of less than 2 months. Patients with other autoimmune diseases, uncontrolled infections, pregnancy or lactation were excluded from the study. Diagnosis was based on clinical symptoms, serum thyroxine, TRAb, thyroid ultrasound and orbital computed tomography. Total RNA was extracted with Trizol reagent and quality-checked on an Agilent 2100 Bioanalyzer. For repertoire sequencing, TCR beta CDR3 regions were amplified from RNA transcripts. The first round of RT-PCR was done with HTBI primers and the Qiagen OneStep RT-PCR kit, and was followed by a second round of multiplex PCR, then size selection and purification. Libraries were sequenced paired-end with 100 bp reads on an Illumina HiSeq2000. The source study handled its data this way. SOAPnuke was used to process the reads, removing any read that contained adapters or uncalled bases, had a mean Phred below 15, or lacked an exact match to the constant primer or identifier. High-quality paired reads were merged with COPE v1.2.5. Each unique nucleotide sequence was defined as a clonotype, and clonotypes were aligned to IMGT TRB V, D and J references with MiTCR v1.1. Only V-J combinations with frequency above 0.0001 were analysed, covering approximately 99% of repertoires. A TCR clonal expansion and chaos score per V-J combination was defined as the ratio of F50 clonal expansion to chaos observed in the TCRdist matrix. Welch's t-statistics and random forest were used to reduce features to about a dozen V-J combinations, which were fed into a naive Bayes classifier. The similarity between thyroid and blood repertoires was quantified using the Morisita-Horn index. Using fastp trimming at Q25 and MiXCR clonotype assembly, TCRdb reanalyzed the public sequencing data and kept in-frame beta chains. Rows are unified per CDR3 protein, each entry keeping the most common DNA and genes. These V and J calls are TCRdb output, not the study's own analysis. Present in this sample are a few hundred thousand distinct CDR3 sequences, less than 45% of which were seen just once. The biggest ten clones account for roughly 4.5% of the sample.

What the research found in general, with its limitations: In cross-validation, the 13-signature model distinguished ophthalmopathy from stable hyperthyroidism with just over 85% sensitivity and 81% to 82% specificity, while in the test set the corresponding values were about 80% and 75%. Among expanded thyroid clonotypes with frequency above 0.001, most also showed up in blood, which suggests that blood repertoires may reflect the thyroid immune response. Sample size was not predetermined statistically, and investigators were not blinded to group allocation. In validation, the model predicted ophthalmopathy progression with more than 70% sensitivity and 72.22% specificity; some twelve predicted patients were CT-confirmed with GO in a median of 6.5 months.

This clonotype was seen many times. This clone's antigen is unknown. Per-base quality was not reported, and no clone a single base away is much larger than it. The sequencing sample was made of peripheral blood or thyroid tissue (not recorded which). The rearranged chain carries TRBV4-1 and TRBJ2-5; the D gene is unclear. This sequence originates from an adult man with Graves' hyperthyroidism. At the DNA level, the sequence is TGCGCCAGCAGCCAAGTGTCGGTAGCCATCCAAGAGACCCAGTACTTC. Translated, this is CASSQVSVAIQETQYF.